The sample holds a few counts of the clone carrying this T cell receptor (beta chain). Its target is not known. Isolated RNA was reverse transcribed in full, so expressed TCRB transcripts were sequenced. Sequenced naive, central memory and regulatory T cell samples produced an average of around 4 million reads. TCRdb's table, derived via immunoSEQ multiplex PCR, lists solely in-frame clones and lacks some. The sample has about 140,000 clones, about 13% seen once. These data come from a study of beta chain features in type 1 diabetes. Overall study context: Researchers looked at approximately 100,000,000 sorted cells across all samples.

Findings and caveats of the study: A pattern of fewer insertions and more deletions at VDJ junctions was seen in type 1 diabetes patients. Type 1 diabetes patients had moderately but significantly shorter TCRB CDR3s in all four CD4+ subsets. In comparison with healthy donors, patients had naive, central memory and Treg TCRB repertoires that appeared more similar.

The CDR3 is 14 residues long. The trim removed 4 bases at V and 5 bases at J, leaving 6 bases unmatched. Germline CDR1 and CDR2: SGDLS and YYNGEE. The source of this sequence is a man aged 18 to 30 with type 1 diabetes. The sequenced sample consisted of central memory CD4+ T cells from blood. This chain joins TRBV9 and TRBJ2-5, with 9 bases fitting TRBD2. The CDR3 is CASSLAGAGETQYF. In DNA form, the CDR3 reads TGTGCCAGCAGCTTAGCGGGGGCAGGGGAGACCCAGTACTTC.